The 24 T cell receptor beta chains in this list originate from one sample, sequenced in a study of human T cells and chemical hapten exposure. Time point here: patch test 2, 6 weeks after DPC sensitization. Treatment given: therapeutic diphenylcyclopropenone sensitization with weekly scalp DPC. TCRdb reanalysed the RACE reads using MiXCR and keeps one entry per CDR3 protein. The sample records 65,000 to 90,000 distinct CDR3 sequences, 6.6% being singletons. Here the sequenced sample was whole blood, taken in connection with sensitization to the hapten diphenylcyclopropenone (DPC). These receptors all stem from a woman in her twenties or thirties with alopecia areata. Some clones in this sample may be carry-over from other donors' samples.

V is TRBV3-1 and J is TRBJ2-3, with TRBD2 matching 10 bases. CDR3 length equals 16 residues. The ends lost 0 bases at V and 8 bases at J; junction bases unmatched: 8. CDR1 LGHDT and CDR2 YNNKEL come from the germline V gene (reference sequence). The CDR3 bases are TGTGCCAGCAGCCAAGATTGGGAGCGGGGGGGCCCTACGCAGTATTTT. Its translation is CASSQDWERGGPTQYF.

This clonotype showed up just a few times. The chain joins TRBV5-6 to TRBJ1-4; D gene uncertain. Germline-derived CDR1 and CDR2 are SGHDT and YYEEEE. The length of the CDR3 is 12 residues. V was trimmed by 3 bases and J by 4 bases, leaving 4 bases between them. The DNA of the CDR3 is TGTGCCAGCAGCTACCTTAATGAAAAACTGTTTTTT. It is translated as CASSYLNEKLFF.

The CDR3: CASSPQILNTEAFF. The CDR3 nucleotides read TGTGCCAGCTCACCCCAAATATTGAACACTGAAGCTTTCTTT. This chain uses TRBV18 with TRBJ1-1; D is undetermined. CDR3 length: 14 amino acids. CDR1 and CDR2 (germline): KGHSH, LQKENI. Trimming took off 3 bases at V and 0 bases at J, with 8 bases between the two ends.

In its sample, this clonotype was seen many times. The V call is TRBV29-1, the J call TRBJ2-6; D remains ambiguous. V was shortened by 4 bases and J by 2 bases, with 12 bases between the two germline ends. The CDR3 spans 15 residues. Germline V CDR1 and CDR2: SQVTM, ANQGSEA. CDR3 amino acids: CSVASSEAGANVLTF. The CDR3 bases are TGCAGCGTTGCGAGTTCAGAGGCTGGGGCCAACGTCCTGACTTTC. The entire variable domain, with the rest obtained from reference TRBV29-1 and TRBJ2-6, is as follows: SAVISQKPSRDICQRGTSLTIQCQVDSQVTMMFWYRQQPGQSLTLIATANQGSEATYESGFVIDKFPISRPNLTFSTLTVSNMSPEDSSIYLCSVASSEAGANVLTFGAGSRLTVL.

This clonotype was counted ten times or more. The rearrangement uses TRBV6-6 and TRBJ2-7, with 9 nucleotides matching TRBD1. Per germline, CDR1 MNHNY and CDR2 SVGAGI (reference sequence). Unmatched junction bases numbered 1, after V lost 4 bases and J lost 6 bases. The CDR3 runs to 12 residues. The DNA for the CDR3 is TGTGCCAGCAGTTCGACAGGGGGCGAGCAGTACTTC. Residues: CASSSTGGEQYF.

This clonotype came up many times. The genes are TRBV3-1 and TRBJ1-1; 10 bases fit TRBD1. CDR1 and CDR2 from the germline V gene are LGHDT and YNNKEL (reference sequence). The CDR3 covers 18 residues. The junction had 15 bases not matched to a gene; V was cut back by 7 bases and J by 1 base. The CDR3 protein is CASTREGTGQGSNTEAFF. DNA for the CDR3: TGTGCCAGCACTCGAGAAGGAACGGGACAGGGGTCGAACACTGAAGCTTTCTTT.

This clonotype was picked up many times. The chain has TRBV20-1 and TRBJ2-3, with D perhaps TRBD2 (6 bases). The V gene lost 5 bases and the J gene lost 3 bases, with 12 bases spanning the gap. CDR1 is DFQATT and CDR2 is SNEGSKA in the germline V gene (reference sequence). The CDR3 is made up of 13 amino acids. CDR3 bases: TGCAGTGCTTTTGATGGAGGGACAGATACGCAGTATTTT. Translated: CSAFDGGTDTQYF.

This clonotype has only a few counts. The chain is built from TRBV5-6 and TRBJ1-2, with D perhaps matching TRBD1 (5 bases). Germline-derived CDR1 and CDR2 are SGHDT and YYEEEE. V was shortened by 4 bases and J by 4 bases, with 17 bases between the two germline ends. The CDR3 contains 15 residues. The CDR3 sequence: CASSPYRGGSYGYTF. CDR3 nucleotides: TGTGCCAGCAGCCCCTACCGGGGGGGGAGCTATGGCTACACCTTC. Full variable domain (rest looked up from reference TRBV5-6 and TRBJ1-2): DAGVTQSPTHLIKTRGQQVTLRCSPKSGHDTVSWYQQALGQGPQFIFQYYEEEERQRGNFPDRFSGHQFPNYSSELNVNALLLGDSALYLCASSPYRGGSYGYTFGSGTRLTVV.

This clonotype was picked up many times. This chain joins TRBV6-1 and TRBJ2-3; TRBD2 might be the D (6 bases). This CDR3 is built from 15 residues. V was cut by 0 bases and J by 4 bases, with 11 bases left in between. CDR1 is MNHNS and CDR2 is SASEGT in the germline V gene. CDR3 nucleotide sequence: TGTGCCAGCAGTGAAGCTGCGGGGCTGGCAGATACGCAGTATTTT. Its translation: CASSEAAGLADTQYF.

This clonotype was counted many times. The V and J genes are TRBV5-1 and TRBJ2-3; TRBD1 agrees at 12 bases. CDR1 is SGHRS, CDR2 YFSETQ, per germline. The V gene end was trimmed by 4 bases and the J gene end by 4 bases; junction bases not matched to a gene: 4. The CDR3 length is 15 residues. CDR3 in DNA: TGCGCCAGCAGCATGGGACAGGGGGCCGCAGATACGCAGTATTTT. Translation gives CASSMGQGAADTQYF.

The chain is built from TRBV7-3 and TRBJ1-1; no clear D. This CDR3 has 14 residues. Germline CDR1 SGHTA, CDR2 FQGTGA. V lost 5 bases and J lost 3, with 13 bases in between. DNA of the CDR3: TGTGCCAGCAGCCCAACGGGCACGTACACTGAAGCTTTCTTT. It specifies CASSPTGTYTEAFF.

This clonotype was seen ten or more times. The chain joins TRBV7-9 to TRBJ2-7; the D call may be TRBD1 or TRBD2 (5 bases each). The V gene lost 4 bases and the J gene lost 0 bases, with 22 bases spanning the gap. The CDR3 runs 18 residues. Germline V CDR1 and CDR2: SEHNR, FQNEAQ (reference sequence). CDR3 in DNA: TGTGCCAGCAGCTCTACCCTCCTCGGGGCACAGTTCTCCTACGAGCAGTACTTC. This encodes CASSSTLLGAQFSYEQYF.

This clonotype was counted many times. V usage is TRBV20-1 and J usage is TRBJ1-1; 7 nucleotides agree with TRBD1. J gave up 2 bases and V 3 bases, and 9 bases lay outside the gene matches. CDR1 is DFQATT and CDR2 is SNEGSKA in the germline V gene (reference sequence). The CDR3 totals 15 residues. CDR3 loop: CSARTLRQGNTEAFF. The CDR3 nucleotides read TGCAGTGCTAGGACCCTCAGACAGGGAAACACTGAAGCTTTCTTT.

V and J are TRBV27 and TRBJ2-1, with D perhaps matching TRBD1 (5 bases). CDR1 MNHEY and CDR2 SMNVEV come from the germline V gene (reference sequence). The CDR3 length is 11 residues. Trimming shortened V by 5 bases and J by 12 bases, and 11 bases separated the two germline ends. The CDR3 is CASSQGGRQFF. The CDR3 DNA is TGTGCCAGCAGTCAGGGTGGAAGGCAGTTCTTC.

This chain connects TRBV2 to TRBJ2-1; TRBD2 might be the D (7 bases). The germline V gene encodes CDR1 SNHLY and CDR2 FYNNEI. The CDR3 runs to 15 residues. V lost 3 bases and J lost 7, with 16 bases in between. The CDR3 spells CASSERGAGGNEQFF. In DNA, the CDR3 is TGTGCCAGCAGTGAGAGGGGGGCCGGGGGGAATGAGCAGTTCTTC.

In its sample, this clonotype was seen many times. The chain couples TRBV4-1 to TRBJ2-5, with D uncertain. The CDR3 runs to 13 residues. Germline lookup yields CDR1 MGHRA and CDR2 YSYEKL. Trimming took 0 bases from V and 5 from J, leaving 7 bases between them. The CDR3 spells CASSQDSRETQYF. CDR3 bases: TGCGCCAGCAGCCAAGACAGCCGCGAGACCCAGTACTTC.

The chain has TRBV4-2 and TRBJ1-5; tentative D call: TRBD1 (5 bases). The V gene's germline CDR1 is LGHNA and CDR2 YNFKEQ. This CDR3 contains 15 residues. The ends were cut back, 1 base at V and 2 bases at J, with 9 bases in the middle. In DNA form, the CDR3 reads TGTGCCAGCAGCCAAGGTGACAGCCGCAATCAGCCCCAGCATTTT. Protein product: CASSQGDSRNQPQHF.

There are many counts of this clonotype. This chain uses TRBV18 with TRBJ1-1, with D tentatively TRBD1 (5 bases). The CDR3 length is 16 residues. The germline gives CDR1 KGHSH, CDR2 LQKENI. Trimming removed 2 bases from V and 0 bases from J, with 13 bases in between. CDR3 in DNA: TGTGCCAGCTCACCAGCACAGGCCGGATTGAACACTGAAGCTTTCTTT. It yields the protein CASSPAQAGLNTEAFF.

The table lists this clonotype with many counts. The chain has TRBV5-6 and TRBJ1-2; 8 positions match TRBD1. V trimming: 4 bases; J trimming: 4 bases; junction bases outside the gene matches: 15. Germline CDR1 is SGHDT and CDR2 is YYEEEE. CDR3 size: 17 residues. In nucleotides, the CDR3 is TGTGCCAGCAGCCTGGGTGCAGGGGGCGCCCAGAGCTATGGCTACACCTTC. It yields the protein CASSLGAGGAQSYGYTF.

This clonotype was seen a few times. The genes are TRBV2 and TRBJ1-5, with a tentative D call TRBD1 (6 bases). Germline assignment: CDR1 SNHLY and CDR2 FYNNEI. With 5 bases removed from V and 0 bases from J, the gap between germline ends came to 11 bases. This CDR3 spans 15 amino acids. CDR3 protein: CASSRQADSNQPQHF. DNA for the CDR3: TGTGCCAGCAGTAGACAGGCCGATAGCAATCAGCCCCAGCATTTT.

The chain uses TRBV6-1 and TRBJ2-1, with D uncertain. The CDR3 is made up of 16 amino acids. The germline CDR1 and CDR2 sequences are MNHNS and SASEGT. Trimming took off 3 bases at V and 4 bases at J, with 16 bases between the two ends. The CDR3 region has the DNA TGTGCCAGCAGTGACTATTCCGCGGTCGTATACAATGAGCAGTTCTTC. It encodes CASSDYSAVVYNEQFF.

The rearrangement joins TRBV18 to TRBJ1-5; TRBD1 matches 7 bases. The germline CDR1 and CDR2 sequences are KGHSH and LQKENI. CDR3 length: 13 amino acids. V lost 4 bases to trimming and J lost 8 bases; unmatched junction nucleotides: 5. CDR3 sequence reads: CASSRGQVEPQHF. The CDR3 DNA follows: TGTGCCAGCTCACGAGGACAGGTTGAGCCCCAGCATTTT.

The chain uses TRBV20-1 and TRBJ2-3, with 9 bases aligning to TRBD1. Unmatched junction bases numbered 4, after V lost 3 bases and J lost 0 bases. The length of the CDR3 is 15 residues. CDR1 DFQATT and CDR2 SNEGSKA come from the germline V gene (reference sequence). The CDR3 coding sequence is TGCAGTGCTAGGCGGGGACAGGGCAGCACAGATACGCAGTATTTT. This codes for CSARRGQGSTDTQYF.

As concerns this clonotype: A read error may be the cause here, since a much bigger clone is one base away. This chain joins TRBV30 and TRBJ1-5, with 9 bases identical to TRBD1. CDR3 length: 16 residues. Germline CDR1 reads GTSNPN; CDR2 reads SVGIG (reference sequence). The CDR3 DNA is TGTGCCTTGAGTACAGGGGGCTTTTTTGGAAATCAGCCCCAGCATTTT. Encoded protein: CALSTGGFFGNQPQHF.